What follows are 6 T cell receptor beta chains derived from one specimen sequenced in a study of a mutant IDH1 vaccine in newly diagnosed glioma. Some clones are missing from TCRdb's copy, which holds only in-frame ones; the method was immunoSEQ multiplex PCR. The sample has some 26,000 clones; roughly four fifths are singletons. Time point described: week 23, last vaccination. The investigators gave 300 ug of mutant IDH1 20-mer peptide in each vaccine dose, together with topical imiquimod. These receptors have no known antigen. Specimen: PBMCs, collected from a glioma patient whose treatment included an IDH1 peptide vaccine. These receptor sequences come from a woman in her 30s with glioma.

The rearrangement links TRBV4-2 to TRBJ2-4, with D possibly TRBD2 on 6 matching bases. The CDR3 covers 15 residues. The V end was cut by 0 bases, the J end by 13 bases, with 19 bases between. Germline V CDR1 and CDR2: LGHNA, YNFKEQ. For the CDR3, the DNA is TGTGCCAGCAGCCAAGATATGGCGGGGACGCTCTCCCAGTACTTC. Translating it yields CASSQDMAGTLSQYF.

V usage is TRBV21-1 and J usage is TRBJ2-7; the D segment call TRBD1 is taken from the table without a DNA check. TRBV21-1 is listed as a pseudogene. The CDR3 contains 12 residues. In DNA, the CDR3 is TGTGCCAGCAGCAAAGGCAGGGGCGAGCAGTACTTC. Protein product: CASSKGRGEQYF.

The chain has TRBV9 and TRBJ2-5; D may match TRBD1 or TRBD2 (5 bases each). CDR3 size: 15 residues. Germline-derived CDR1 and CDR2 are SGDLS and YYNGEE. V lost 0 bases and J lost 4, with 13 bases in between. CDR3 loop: CASSVATSGGETQYF. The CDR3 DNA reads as TGTGCCAGCAGCGTAGCAACTAGTGGGGGAGAGACCCAGTACTTC.

The CDR3 loop is CASSVGLAGQETQYF. The CDR3 region has the DNA TGTGCCAGCAGTGTCGGACTAGCGGGGCAAGAGACCCAGTACTTC. J is TRBJ2-5 and V is TRBV2; 12 bases agree with TRBD2. J lost 2 bases, V lost 4 bases, and 2 bases had no gene match. The CDR3 has 15 residues. Germline lookup yields CDR1 SNHLY and CDR2 FYNNEI.

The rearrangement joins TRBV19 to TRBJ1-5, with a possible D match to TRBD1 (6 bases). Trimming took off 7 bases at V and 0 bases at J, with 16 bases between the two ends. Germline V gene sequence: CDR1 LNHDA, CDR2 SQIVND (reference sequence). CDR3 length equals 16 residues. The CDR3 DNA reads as TGTGCCAGTACCCCAACAGGGAGATATAGCAATCAGCCCCAGCATTTT. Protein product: CASTPTGRYSNQPQHF.

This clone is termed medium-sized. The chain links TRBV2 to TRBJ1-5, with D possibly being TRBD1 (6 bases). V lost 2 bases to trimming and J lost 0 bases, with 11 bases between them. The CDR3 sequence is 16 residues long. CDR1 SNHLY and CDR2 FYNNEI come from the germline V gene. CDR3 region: CASSEWGLYSNQPQHF. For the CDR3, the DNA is TGTGCCAGCAGTGAATGGGGGCTGTATAGCAATCAGCCCCAGCATTTT.